Listed here are 4 T cell receptor beta chains from one sample, sequenced in a study of T-cell reconstitution after alpha-beta-depleted transplantation in children. The library targeted TCRbeta and was prepared with unique molecular identifiers. TCRdb redid the calling of the PCR reads with MiXCR, one entry per CDR3 protein. The data show 300,000 or so distinct CDR3 sequences, with roughly 25% seen just once and 11% held by the top ten. The sequencing used PBMCs, mostly from graft donor cells, collected 180 days after TCRalphabeta/CD19-depleted stem cell transplant. All receptors come from a male patient between 5 and 17 years old who had a stem cell transplant for acute lymphoblastic leukemia, so the T cells may come from the graft donor.

This chain links TRBV5-1 with TRBJ1-3; D unclear. The V gene's germline CDR1 is SGHRS and CDR2 YFSETQ. V dropped 4 bases and J dropped 0 bases, with 17 bases sitting between them. This CDR3 spans 17 amino acids. CDR3 sequence (DNA): TGCGCCAGCAGCCCGATCCCGTGGAGTACCTCTGGAAACACCATATATTTT. Encoded protein: CASSPIPWSTSGNTIYF.

On this clonotype: An end of the junction does not agree with germline; a read error may underlie this. The chain has TRBV19 and TRBJ2-7; TRBD2 matches at 12 bases. CDR1 and CDR2 (germline): LNHDA, SQIVND (reference sequence). The CDR3 totals 14 residues. The DNA of the CDR3 is TGTGCCAGTAGTCAAGGGACTAGCGGGTTACCAAGGAACTTC. Translating gives CASSQGTSGLPRNF.

V is TRBV20-1 and J is TRBJ2-7, with 8 bases fitting TRBD1. The CDR3 covers 13 residues. V was clipped by 3 bases and J by 2 bases; unmatched bases: 3. Germline V gene lookup returns CDR1 DFQATT and CDR2 SNEGSKA (reference sequence). CDR3 bases: TGCAGTGCTAGCCAGGGGGCTCCCTACGAGCAGTACTTC. Translated, it gives CSASQGAPYEQYF.

The chain uses TRBV9 and TRBJ2-7; 8 bases align to TRBD1. In germline, CDR1 is SGDLS, CDR2 YYNGEE. The CDR3 totals 15 residues. Germline trimming cut 0 bases from V and 1 base from J; bases unmatched to any gene: 3. CDR3 protein: CASSVGGDRSYEQYF. The CDR3 DNA reads TGTGCCAGCAGCGTAGGAGGGGACAGGTCCTACGAGCAGTACTTC.